This T cell receptor (beta chain) was observed in a study of T-cell memory formation after mild COVID-19. Study at large: In these data, TCR clusters were largely donor specific.

MiXCR was run by TCRdb on the 5' RACE reads, yielding one entry per CDR3 protein. The data contain hundreds of thousands of distinct CDR3 sequences, roughly 26% of them singletons. The junction had 2 bases not matched to a gene; V was cut back by 5 bases and J by 7 bases. CDR3 length: 12 amino acids. CDR1 and CDR2 (germline): MNHEY, SMNVEV (reference sequence). Study-level points and caveats: Those CD4+ clones that contracted were mainly in CM and EM (CD8+ ones in EMRA). There was a balanced CD4/CD8 profile in clones contracting day 15 to 85, and later expanders leaned CD4+.

This clonotype was picked up a small number of times. The antigen remains unidentified. The V and J genes are TRBV27 and TRBJ2-7; 10 nucleotides line up with TRBD1. The sample comprised PBMCs or a T cell subset sorted from them (not recorded which). This sequence was found in an adult woman who had mild COVID-19 (a few samples of this study predate the infection). Cell type and time point are not known. CDR3: CASSRTGGEQYF. The DNA of the CDR3 is TGTGCCAGCAGTCGGACAGGGGGAGAGCAGTACTTC.